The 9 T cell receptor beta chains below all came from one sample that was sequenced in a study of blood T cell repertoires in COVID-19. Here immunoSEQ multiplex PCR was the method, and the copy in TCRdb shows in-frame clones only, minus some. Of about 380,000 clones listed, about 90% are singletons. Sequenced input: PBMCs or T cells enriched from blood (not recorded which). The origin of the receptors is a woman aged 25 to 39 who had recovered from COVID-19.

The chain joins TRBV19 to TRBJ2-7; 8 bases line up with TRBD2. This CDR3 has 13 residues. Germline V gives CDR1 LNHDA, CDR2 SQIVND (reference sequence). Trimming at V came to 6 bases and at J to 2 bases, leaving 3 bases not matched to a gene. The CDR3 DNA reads TGTGCCAGTAGCCATAGCGGGACCTACGAGCAGTACTTC. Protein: CASSHSGTYEQYF.

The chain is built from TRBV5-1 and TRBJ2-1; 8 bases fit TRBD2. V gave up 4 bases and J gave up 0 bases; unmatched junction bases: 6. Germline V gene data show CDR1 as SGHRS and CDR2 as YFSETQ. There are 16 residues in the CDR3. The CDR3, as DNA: TGCGCCAGCAGCGGGGGTAGCGGGACCTCCTACAATGAGCAGTTCTTC. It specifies CASSGGSGTSYNEQFF. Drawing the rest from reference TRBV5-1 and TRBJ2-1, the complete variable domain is KAGVTQTPRYLIKTRGQQVTLSCSPISGHRSVSWYQQTPGQGLQFLFEYFSETQRNKGNFPGRFSGRQFSNSRSEMNVSTLELGDSALYLCASSGGSGTSYNEQFFGPGTRLTVL.

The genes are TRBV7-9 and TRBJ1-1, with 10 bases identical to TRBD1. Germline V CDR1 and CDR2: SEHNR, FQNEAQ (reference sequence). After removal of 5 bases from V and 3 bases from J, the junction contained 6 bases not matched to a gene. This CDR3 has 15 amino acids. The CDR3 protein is CASSRDRGWDTEAFF. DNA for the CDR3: TGTGCCAGCAGCCGGGACAGGGGATGGGACACTGAAGCTTTCTTT.

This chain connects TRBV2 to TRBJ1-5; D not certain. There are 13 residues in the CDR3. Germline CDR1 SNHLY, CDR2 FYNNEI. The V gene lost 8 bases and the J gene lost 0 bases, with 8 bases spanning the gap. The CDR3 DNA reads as TGTGCCAGCCTACTTTATAGCAATCAGCCCCAGCATTTT. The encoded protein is CASLLYSNQPQHF.

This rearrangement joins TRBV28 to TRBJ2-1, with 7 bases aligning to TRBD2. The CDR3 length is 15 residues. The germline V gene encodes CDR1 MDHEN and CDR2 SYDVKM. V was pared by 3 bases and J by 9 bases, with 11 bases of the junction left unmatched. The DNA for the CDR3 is TGTGCCAGCAGTTTTTCGGGAGCGGGGTGGGGTGAGCAGTTCTTC. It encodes CASSFSGAGWGEQFF.

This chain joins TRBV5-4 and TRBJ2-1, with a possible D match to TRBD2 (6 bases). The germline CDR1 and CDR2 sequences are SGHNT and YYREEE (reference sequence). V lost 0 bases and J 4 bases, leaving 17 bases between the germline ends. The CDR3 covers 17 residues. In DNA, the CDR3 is TGTGCCAGCAGCTTGGCCGTACTAGCTAGTCTGTACAATGAGCAGTTCTTC. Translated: CASSLAVLASLYNEQFF.

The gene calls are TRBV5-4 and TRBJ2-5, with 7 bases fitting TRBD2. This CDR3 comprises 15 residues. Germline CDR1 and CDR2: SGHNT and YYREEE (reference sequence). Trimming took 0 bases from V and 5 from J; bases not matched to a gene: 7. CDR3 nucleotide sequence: TGTGCCAGCAGCTTGGCCCCAGCGGGGATGGAGACCCAGTACTTC. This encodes CASSLAPAGMETQYF.

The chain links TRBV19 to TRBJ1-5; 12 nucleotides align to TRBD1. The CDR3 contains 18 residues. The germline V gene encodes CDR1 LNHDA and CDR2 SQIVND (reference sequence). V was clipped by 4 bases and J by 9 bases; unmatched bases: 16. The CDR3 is CASSRMGQGAETIPPQHF. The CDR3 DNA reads TGTGCCAGTAGTAGGATGGGACAGGGGGCAGAAACGATACCGCCCCAGCATTTT.

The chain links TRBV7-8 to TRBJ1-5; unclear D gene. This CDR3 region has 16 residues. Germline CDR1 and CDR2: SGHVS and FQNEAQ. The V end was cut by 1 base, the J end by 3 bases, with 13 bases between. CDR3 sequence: CASSLEKQIFNQPQHF. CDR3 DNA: TGTGCCAGCAGCTTAGAAAAACAGATCTTCAATCAGCCCCAGCATTTT. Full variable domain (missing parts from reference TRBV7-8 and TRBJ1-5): GAGVSQSPRYKVAKRGQDVALRCDPISGHVSLFWYQQALGQGPEFLTYFQNEAQLDKSGLPSDRFFAERPEGSVSTLKIQRTQQEDSAVYLCASSLEKQIFNQPQHFGDGTRLSIL.